This T cell receptor (beta chain) was captured by sequencing in a study of cytomegalovirus exposure and HLA in healthy donors. Study-wide results and caveats: For most TCR sequences rarity was the rule, although some public TCRs occurred in many donors. Researchers counted around 170 TCR beta chains as cytomegalovirus-associated.

Assay: immunoSEQ multiplex PCR; the TCRdb copy retains only in-frame clones and omits some. Here the sample spans 55,000 to 80,000 clones, approximately 95% being singletons. About this clone: No antigen is known for it.

The V and J ends lost 1 base and 2 bases respectively, with 9 bases between them. CDR3 length equals 15 residues. The germline V gene has CDR1 MGHRA and CDR2 YSYEKL. This chain links TRBV4-1 with TRBJ1-3, with a tentative D call TRBD1 (5 bases). This clonotype originated in a woman between 18 and 29 years old in good health and CMV-seropositive. Sequences were obtained from PBMCs. In DNA form, the CDR3 reads TGCGCCAGCAGCCAAGTACCAGGGACTGGAAACACCATATATTTT. Protein sequence: CASSQVPGTGNTIYF.